This T cell receptor (beta chain) was documented in a study of T cell repertoires in cytomegalovirus infection. Study background: Carrying CMV and the relevant HLA type showed in public TCR beta signatures. Broader study findings: Pooled public TCR beta family frequency picked out CMV carriers with the relevant HLA. CMV-specific TCR beta clonotypes restricted by HLA-C dominated the ex vivo response.

With 6 bases clipped from V and 6 bases from J, the junction kept 13 bases outside the gene matches. Germline V gene sequence: CDR1 MNHEY, CDR2 SMNVEV (reference sequence). The CDR3 consists of 15 residues. In TCRdb, the reads were re-called with MiXCR into one record per CDR3 protein. The sample holds 200,000 to 250,000 distinct CDR3 sequences, roughly 22% seen once. This clonotype showed up just a few times. What it recognizes is unknown. The TCR was taken from a human donor in good health (CMV status not recorded). Some clones in this sample may be carry-over from other donors' samples. The J gene is TRBJ1-1, the V gene TRBV27, with TRBD1 matching over 7 bases. Sequences were obtained from CD8+ T cells from PBMCs. In DNA, the CDR3 is TGTGCCAGCAGCCAAGGGGGCGCGTGGGAAGCTGAAGCTTTCTTT. It yields the protein CASSQGGAWEAEAFF.